This T cell receptor (beta chain) stems from a study of graft-versus-host responses after intestinal transplantation. Study context: Each recipient received anti-thymocyte globulin induction, then tacrolimus and steroids for about 3 years. Overall study findings and caveats: HvG clone declines early post-transplant were associated with peak circulating GvH levels. In recipient marrow, GvH clones were found, and some appeared first in ileum or blood. The study found high graft-versus-host to host-versus-graft clonal ratios in allografts of patients with graft-donor T cell macrochimerism.

This clone has more than one count but fewer than ten. As yet, its antigen is unknown. Generated by immunoSEQ multiplex PCR, the TCRdb table keeps only in-frame clones and is missing some. The sample lists approximately 81,000 clones, more than 75% occurring once. The receptor's source is a human donor who was the organ donor for an intestinal transplant. The material sequenced was unstimulated CD8+ T cells sorted from spleen or lymph node cells, taken before transplant.

The CDR3 DNA reads as TGTGCCAGCACGGCGGGGCCTAATGAAAAACTGTTTTTT. Translating it yields CASTAGPNEKLFF. This chain uses TRBV28 with TRBJ1-4, with D perhaps matching TRBD1 (5 bases). This CDR3 has 13 residues. CDR1 MDHEN and CDR2 SYDVKM come from the germline V gene. V lost 7 bases, J lost 3 bases, and 9 bases lay in between.